The 17 T cell receptor beta chains given below trace back to one sample, sequenced in a study of beta chain features in type 1 diabetes. The study's findings and limits: Patients with Type 1 diabetes showed moderately but significantly shorter TCRB CDR3s in all four CD4+ subsets.

The investigators reverse transcribed all of the isolated RNA, so they sequenced expressed TCRB transcripts. Here immunoSEQ multiplex PCR was the method, and the copy in TCRdb shows in-frame clones only, minus some. This table has around 710,000 clones, about an eighth appearing once. Their antigen targets remain unknown. Sequences were obtained from naive CD4+ T cells from blood. These receptors originate from a man aged 25 to 45 with type 1 diabetes.

This clone has a handful of counts. This chain uses TRBV5-4 with TRBJ2-3; 10 bases match TRBD2. V lost 2 bases, J lost 7 bases, and 4 bases stayed unmatched. The CDR3 covers 14 residues. Germline CDR1 and CDR2: SGHNT and YYREEE (reference sequence). The CDR3 DNA is TGTGCCAGCAGCTTAGAACTAGCGGGGTATACGCAGTATTTT. Residues: CASSLELAGYTQYF. The full variable domain, completed using reference TRBV5-4 and TRBJ2-3, is ETGVTQSPTHLIKTRGQQVTLRCSSQSGHNTVSWYQQALGQGPQFIFQYYREEENGRGNFPPRFSGLQFPNYSSELNVNALELDDSALYLCASSLELAGYTQYFGPGTRLTVL.

The chain links TRBV11-3 to TRBJ2-5, with 7 bases lining up with TRBD1. CDR1 is SGHNT and CDR2 is YENEEA in the germline V gene. CDR3 length: 14 residues. V lost 5 bases and J lost 4; bases outside the gene matches: 7. In DNA form, the CDR3 reads TGTGCCAGCAGCATACCGACAGGGCGAGAGACCCAGTACTTC. This codes for CASSIPTGRETQYF.

The chain links TRBV9 to TRBJ1-4; D is undetermined. The CDR3 loop spans 15 amino acids. V was cut by 4 bases and J by 7 bases, with 17 bases left in between. Germline V gene lookup returns CDR1 SGDLS and CDR2 YYNGEE. CDR3 sequence: CASSIRDTAGEKLFF. In nucleotides, the CDR3 is TGTGCCAGCAGCATAAGAGACACGGCGGGTGAAAAACTGTTTTTT.

This clone has just a few counts. CDR3 loop: CASSVAGTLHEQFF. CDR3 bases: TGTGCCAGCAGCGTAGCTGGGACATTGCATGAGCAGTTCTTC. The chain has TRBV9 and TRBJ2-1, with D perhaps matching TRBD1 (6 bases). This CDR3 is built from 14 residues. Looked up from germline, CDR1 is SGDLS and CDR2 is YYNGEE. The V gene lost 0 bases and the J gene lost 8 bases, with 12 bases spanning the gap.

This clone was counted between two and nine times. V usage is TRBV4-3 and J usage is TRBJ2-7, with D perhaps being TRBD1 or TRBD2 (5 bases each). The length of the CDR3 is 17 residues. V lost 0 bases and J 2 bases, leaving 17 bases between the germline ends. CDR1 and CDR2 from the germline V gene are LGHNA and YSLEER. The CDR3 sequence is CASSQDFGAGFTYEQYF. The CDR3 DNA follows: TGCGCCAGCAGCCAAGATTTCGGGGCAGGGTTTACCTACGAGCAGTACTTC.

The CDR3 loop is CATRLNAVLGTQYF. CDR3 nucleotides: TGTGCCACCCGCTTAAACGCAGTCCTCGGTACGCAGTATTTT. V and J are TRBV15 and TRBJ2-3, with D uncertain. Germline V gene lookup returns CDR1 LNHNV and CDR2 YYDKDF (reference sequence). The V and J ends lost 8 bases and 8 bases respectively, with 20 bases between them. This CDR3 has 14 amino acids.

Notes on this clone: The sample carries other DNA sequences with the same CDR3. The chain employs TRBV6-5 and TRBJ1-2; TRBD1 is a possible D gene (6 bases). Germline-derived CDR1 and CDR2 are MNHEY and SVGAGI. The CDR3 contains 13 residues. The ends were cut back, 6 bases at V and 2 bases at J, with 10 bases in the middle. The CDR3 region has the DNA TGTGCCAGCAGCCCTACAGGGAACTATGGCTACACCTTC. Its protein product is CASSPTGNYGYTF.

This clone showed up just a few times. The rearrangement links TRBV5-4 to TRBJ2-4; the D gene is possibly TRBD2 (6 bases). CDR1 and CDR2 (germline): SGHNT, YYREEE (reference sequence). CDR3 length: 13 amino acids. The V end was cut by 1 base, the J end by 6 bases, with 8 bases between. CDR3 in DNA: TGTGCCAGCAGCTTGCGGGGGTTAAACATTCAGTACTTC. Protein: CASSLRGLNIQYF.

The rearrangement uses TRBV5-1 and TRBJ2-1, with 12 positions matching TRBD1. CDR3 length: 16 residues. V was pared by 2 bases and J by 10 bases, with 10 bases of the junction left unmatched. Germline V gene data show CDR1 as SGHRS and CDR2 as YFSETQ. The CDR3 bases are TGCGCCAGCAGCTTCACCGGGACAGGGGGCGCGGGGGAGCAGTTCTTC. As protein: CASSFTGTGGAGEQFF. Supplemented by reference TRBV5-1 and TRBJ2-1, the full variable domain reads KAGVTQTPRYLIKTRGQQVTLSCSPISGHRSVSWYQQTPGQGLQFLFEYFSETQRNKGNFPGRFSGRQFSNSRSEMNVSTLELGDSALYLCASSFTGTGGAGEQFFGPGTRLTVL.

The chain combines TRBV10-3 with TRBJ2-1; 9 bases fit TRBD2. V lost 10 bases to trimming and J lost 5 bases; unmatched junction nucleotides: 6. This CDR3 has 13 residues. Germline V gene lookup returns CDR1 ENHRY and CDR2 SYGVKD. The CDR3 DNA reads TGTGCCACCCGACTAGCGGCCAACAATGAGCAGTTCTTC. This encodes CATRLAANNEQFF.

In its sample, this clone was seen a few times. The chain joins TRBV6-5 to TRBJ1-2; D perhaps matches TRBD1 (6 bases). The CDR3 spans 13 residues. In germline, CDR1 is MNHEY, CDR2 SVGAGI. The V and J ends lost 6 bases and 5 bases respectively, with 13 bases between them. This CDR3 is CASRDGGAYGYTF. CDR3 DNA sequence: TGTGCCAGCAGAGACGGGGGCGCGTATGGCTACACCTTC.

The genes are TRBV7-9 and TRBJ1-4; maybe TRBD1 (5 bases). The germline V gene has CDR1 SEHNR and CDR2 FQNEAQ (reference sequence). The CDR3 covers 13 residues. Trimming shortened V by 6 bases and J by 7 bases, and 12 bases separated the two germline ends. Here the CDR3 DNA reads TGTGCCAGCAGTTACCCGGGGGGTGAAAAACTGTTTTTT. Encoded protein: CASSYPGGEKLFF.

In this sample, this clone turned up a few times. This sequence joins TRBV30 and TRBJ1-6; D is undetermined. CDR3 length: 15 amino acids. Trimming pared 4 bases from V and 7 bases from J, leaving 17 bases between. Looked up from germline, CDR1 is GTSNPN and CDR2 is SVGIG (reference sequence). The DNA for the CDR3 is TGTGCCTGGAAGGTGACCCAGCCGGGGAATTCACCCCTCCACTTT. Encoded protein: CAWKVTQPGNSPLHF.

The chain joins TRBV10-1 to TRBJ2-3, with TRBD1 as a possible D gene (6 bases). The CDR3 totals 15 residues. Germline CDR1 is WNHNN and CDR2 is SYGVQD (reference sequence). V shed 5 bases and J shed 1 base, with 13 bases lying between them. The CDR3 DNA sequence: TGCGCCAGCAGTTCAACAGGGAAGGGCACAGATACGCAGTATTTT. Translated, it gives CASSSTGKGTDTQYF.

Written as DNA, the CDR3 is TGTGCCAGCAGCTTAGGACGGTCTGGGGCCAACGTCCTGACTTTC. Protein sequence: CASSLGRSGANVLTF. The genes are TRBV7-9 and TRBJ2-6, with D hard to call. CDR1 and CDR2 (germline): SEHNR, FQNEAQ (reference sequence). The ends were cut back, 1 base at V and 1 base at J, with 5 bases in the middle. The CDR3 extends over 15 amino acids.

This clone appeared a few times. The chain joins TRBV5-1 to TRBJ2-7; no clear D. There are 15 residues in the CDR3. Trimming cost V 2 bases and J 3 bases, with 15 bases left between them. Germline CDR1 and CDR2: SGHRS and YFSETQ. The CDR3 region is CASSFEIGRSYEQYF. DNA of the CDR3: TGCGCCAGCAGCTTCGAGATTGGCAGAAGCTACGAGCAGTACTTC.

The chain links TRBV19 to TRBJ1-5, with no clear D. In germline, CDR1 is LNHDA, CDR2 SQIVND (reference sequence). The CDR3 length is 13 residues. V lost 3 bases, J lost 3 bases, and 6 bases lay in between. CDR3: CASSIQSNQPQHF. CDR3 nucleotides: TGTGCCAGTAGTATTCAGTCCAATCAGCCCCAGCATTTT.